The clone carrying this TCR beta chain was seen a handful of times. Original data processing: Estimation of nucleated cell counts was performed using reference gene primer amplification. Assay: immunoSEQ multiplex PCR; the TCRdb copy retains only in-frame clones and omits some. V and J calls and clone size are as listed in that table; D and trimming were resolved from the DNA. This table holds approximately 360,000 clones, around 87% found once. V was trimmed by 2 bases and J by 0 bases, leaving 9 bases between them. This CDR3 comprises 14 residues. Germline V gene data show CDR1 as SQVTM and CDR2 as ANQGSEA. This entry is derived from a study of blood T cell repertoires in COVID-19. Across the whole study: Sources were T cells, B-cell-depleted T cells, or PBMCs; the material itself was cDNA or gDNA.

The receptor comes from a man in his forties in a cohort exposed to, infected with or recovered from COVID-19 (not recorded which). Sequences were obtained from PBMCs or T cells enriched from blood (not recorded which). This rearrangement joins TRBV29-1 to TRBJ2-3; perhaps TRBD2 as D (5 bases). The CDR3 sequence: CSVELRGSTDTQYF. The CDR3 bases are TGCAGCGTTGAACTTCGGGGTAGCACAGATACGCAGTATTTT.